Below are 14 T cell receptor beta chains sequenced from a single sample in a study of blood T cell repertoires in COVID-19. Sequenced by immunoSEQ multiplex PCR; TCRdb stores in-frame clones only, minus some. In the table there are about 95,000 clones, roughly four fifths of which are singletons. The specimen was peripheral blood. The receptor set was obtained from an elderly man with COVID-19, enrolled during active disease.

In this sample, this clone turned up a few times. The J gene is TRBJ2-7, the V gene TRBV19; TRBD1 might be the D (5 bases). Germline V lookup: CDR1 LNHDA, CDR2 SQIVND (reference sequence). The CDR3 contains 14 residues. V lost 3 bases and J 5 bases, leaving 14 bases between the germline ends. This CDR3 reads CASSMQIQGHEQYF. As DNA, the CDR3 is TGTGCCAGTAGTATGCAAATTCAGGGTCACGAGCAGTACTTC.

This chain uses TRBV6-5 with TRBJ1-1; tentative D call: TRBD1 (6 bases). The CDR3 is 13 residues long. Trimming removed 7 bases at V and 0 bases at J, with 9 bases between. Per the germline V gene, CDR1 is MNHEY and CDR2 is SVGAGI. In nucleotides, the CDR3 is TGTGCCAGCAACCGGGACATGAACACTGAAGCTTTCTTT. Amino acids: CASNRDMNTEAFF.

The chain carries TRBV5-1 and TRBJ1-2; TRBD1 is a possible D gene (6 bases). V was shortened by 0 bases and J by 5 bases, with 8 bases between the two germline ends. The CDR3 has 13 residues. Germline V gene data show CDR1 as SGHRS and CDR2 as YFSETQ. The CDR3 nucleotides are TGCGCCAGCAGCTTGGGCAGGGGATATGGCTACACCTTC. The encoded protein is CASSLGRGYGYTF.

DNA for the CDR3: TGTGCCAGTAGCCCCCGGACTAGCGGGACTTACAACGAGCAGTACTTC. Translating gives CASSPRTSGTYNEQYF. The chain carries TRBV19 and TRBJ2-7, with 12 bases aligning to TRBD2. The CDR3 loop spans 16 amino acids. The V gene end was trimmed by 6 bases and the J gene end by 5 bases; junction bases not matched to a gene: 11. CDR1 and CDR2 from the germline V gene are LNHDA and SQIVND (reference sequence).

The chain carries TRBV7-6 and TRBJ1-6; 7 nucleotides agree with TRBD1. The V gene's germline CDR1 is SGHVS and CDR2 FNYEAQ. The CDR3 is 15 amino acids. V shed 5 bases, J shed 10 bases, and the junction held 11 bases outside the gene matches. The CDR3 nucleotides are TGTGCCAGCAGCCCCGAGGCAGGGGGTAACTCACCCCTCCACTTT. Amino acids: CASSPEAGGNSPLHF.

This chain uses TRBV21-1 with TRBJ2-7; the D call TRBD1 from the table was never checked on the DNA. TRBV21-1 is a known pseudogene. This CDR3 has 13 amino acids. This chain's CDR3 is CASSPPGSYEQYF. In nucleotides, the CDR3 is TGTGCCAGCAGCCCCCCAGGTTCCTACGAGCAGTACTTC.

The chain joins TRBV5-1 to TRBJ1-1, with D unresolved. Trimming pared 2 bases from V and 0 bases from J, leaving 5 bases between. The V gene's germline CDR1 is SGHRS and CDR2 YFSETQ. This CDR3 contains 13 residues. CDR3 coding DNA: TGCGCCAGCAGCTTTTTAGTGAACACTGAAGCTTTCTTT. Its translation is CASSFLVNTEAFF. Looking up the rest from reference TRBV5-1 and TRBJ1-1 gives the full variable domain: KAGVTQTPRYLIKTRGQQVTLSCSPISGHRSVSWYQQTPGQGLQFLFEYFSETQRNKGNFPGRFSGRQFSNSRSEMNVSTLELGDSALYLCASSFLVNTEAFFGQGTRLTVV.

This rearrangement joins TRBV6-5 to TRBJ1-2; 9 bases agree with TRBD1. The CDR3 consists of 14 residues. Germline V gene lookup returns CDR1 MNHEY and CDR2 SVGAGI. Trimming removed 6 bases from V and 5 bases from J; junction bases left unmatched: 7. The DNA for the CDR3 is TGTGCCAGCAGCGATACAGGGGGCCTATATGGCTACACCTTC. This gives the protein CASSDTGGLYGYTF.

This clone was observed a few times. V gene TRBV5-4 combines with J gene TRBJ2-7, with 8 bases identical to TRBD2. Germline CDR1 reads SGHNT; CDR2 reads YYREEE (reference sequence). The CDR3 consists of 13 residues. The V and J ends lost 3 bases and 2 bases, in that order; junction bases with no gene match: 1. CDR3 DNA sequence: TGTGCCAGCAGCTCGGGGGGGGCCTACGAGCAGTACTTC. It codes for CASSSGGAYEQYF.

This sequence joins TRBV29-1 and TRBJ2-1; D is undetermined. V was clipped by 4 bases and J by 10 bases, with 11 bases between them. Germline V gene lookup returns CDR1 SQVTM and CDR2 ANQGSEA. The CDR3 totals 11 residues. As DNA, the CDR3 is TGCAGCGTTGTGGGTCAGCGAGAGCAGTTCTTC. It is translated as CSVVGQREQFF.

This sequence joins TRBV5-5 and TRBJ2-3; the match to TRBD2 covers 11 bases. The CDR3 has 16 residues. The junction had 8 bases not matched to a gene; V was cut back by 4 bases and J by 4 bases. Germline assignment: CDR1 SGHKS and CDR2 YYEKEE (reference sequence). The DNA of the CDR3 is TGTGCCAGCAGCCCCAAGGTAGCGGGAGGGTCAGATACGCAGTATTTT. Amino acids: CASSPKVAGGSDTQYF.

This clone was observed once. The chain carries TRBV4-2 and TRBJ2-5; 13 bases are shared with TRBD2. V was clipped by 0 bases and J by 3 bases; unmatched bases: 7. This CDR3 spans 18 amino acids. Germline V gene sequence: CDR1 LGHNA, CDR2 YNFKEQ. The CDR3 loop is CASSQEGPGTSGEETQYF. CDR3 nucleotide sequence: TGTGCCAGCAGCCAAGAAGGGCCCGGGACTAGCGGGGAAGAGACCCAGTACTTC.

The rearrangement links TRBV5-8 to TRBJ2-3; tentative D call: TRBD1 (5 bases). The CDR3 runs to 17 residues. V lost 4 bases and J 4 bases, leaving 22 bases between the germline ends. Germline values: CDR1 SGHTS, CDR2 YDEGEE. The CDR3 loop is CASSRTPVWGDADTQYF. The CDR3 DNA reads as TGTGCCAGCAGCAGGACCCCTGTCTGGGGCGATGCAGATACGCAGTATTTT. Supplemented by reference TRBV5-8 and TRBJ2-3, the full variable domain reads EAGVTQSPTHLIKTRGQQATLRCSPISGHTSVYWYQQALGLGLQFLLWYDEGEERNRGNFPPRFSGRQFPNYSSELNVNALELEDSALYLCASSRTPVWGDADTQYFGPGTRLTVL.

A few counts support this clone. The chain carries TRBV27 and TRBJ1-6; maybe TRBD1 (5 bases). The length of the CDR3 is 17 residues. The V end was cut by 6 bases, the J end by 7 bases, with 22 bases between. Germline V lookup: CDR1 MNHEY, CDR2 SMNVEV (reference sequence). The CDR3 loop reads CASSPGSLGLENSPLHF. In DNA form, the CDR3 reads TGTGCCAGCAGCCCCGGATCATTGGGACTAGAGAATTCACCCCTCCACTTT.